This section outlines one T cell receptor (beta chain) sequence together with its context. This clone was seen a few times. The clone's antigen remains unknown. Per-base quality was not reported, and no clone a single base away is much larger than it. TCR CDR3 regions were amplified from genomic DNA by multiplex PCR using the deep immunoSEQ assay. For each cell subset, the extracted genomic DNA was distributed evenly across all wells of several immunoSEQ 96-well plates, and each plate served as one replicate. For sorted subsets, each replicate PCR was loaded with roughly 200 ng genomic DNA, equivalent to some 31,000 T cell genomes. The purified libraries were quantified using a Qubit 3.0 fluorometer, sized with a Bioanalyzer 2100, and then quantified again using the KAPA Library Quantification kit. Each immunoSEQ 96-well plate was sequenced on its own single-read 150-cycle Illumina NextSeq 550 flow cell. From the authors' description of their analysis: Because the immunoSEQ output held only junctional sequences and lacked quality scores, the filtering could not match the filtering applied to full-length reads. Sequences were annotated with PyIR, a Python wrapper for IgBLAST v1.9, using IMGT germline references to assign V/J genes and CDR3. Any read was removed if the V/J assignment was weak (E-value above 1e-6), the CDR3 was missing, or the read contained stop codons, out-of-frame junctions, or ambiguous translated residues. V3J clonotypes were defined as sequences sharing the same inferred V gene, J gene, and CDR3 amino acid sequence. Percentage overlap between repertoires was calculated by dividing the number of shared unique clonotypes by the size of the smaller repertoire. Three approaches were used to assess repertoire richness: RTK rarefaction, the Chao1 estimator, and Recon v2.1 estimates of unobserved clonotypes. For all TCRbeta clonotypes obtained by the gDNA method from a few donors, generation probabilities were computed with OLGA. TCRdb holds this immuneACCESS table with in-frame rearrangements only. Some clones are missing; in checked studies, unresolved V genes explain under half, and the rest has no known cause. V and J calls and clone size follow that table, whereas D and trimming were derived from the DNA. This sample comprises around 340,000 clones, around 70% of them detected only once. The ten largest clones add up to 10% of the sample.

The donors were healthy, HIV-negative adults who had no recently reported acute infections or vaccinations. Every donor was a Caucasian adult residing in Nashville, Tennessee, USA. CD4+ T cells were enriched by magnetic negative selection, after which naive cells were positively selected on CD45RA and the negative fraction was taken as the memory subset. Blood was obtained by leukapheresis, after which PBMCs were separated by Ficoll-Histopaque density gradient centrifugation and cryopreserved in liquid nitrogen vapor phase. Purity and quantity of every magnetically sorted T cell population were checked by analytical flow cytometry. Genomic DNA was isolated from every sorted fraction and measured by UV absorbance on a Nanodrop 2000c. The germline V end is reduced by 4 bases and the J end by 12 bases; junction bases left unmatched: 5. The cysteine opens and the phenylalanine closes a CDR3 of 14 amino acids. Of the read, only the CDR3 DNA is kept; its 42 bases are in frame from base 1. CDR1 is given as LNHDA and CDR2 as SQIVND, both from the germline V gene (reference sequence).

These data originate in a study of shared clonotypes between healthy human individuals (dated by TCRdb to 2018 to 2020). Looking at the study overall: The cohort included a few men and a couple of women between 18 and 49 years of age. For each donor, three plates each were used for CD4 naive and CD4 memory, two plates were used for CD8 naive, and one plate was used for CD8 memory. The study deeply sequenced blood TCR repertoires of about 5 healthy adults to estimate repertoire size and the extent of clonotype sharing between individuals. To increase sequencing depth and limit assay-specific biases, different laboratories used diverse techniques to prepare libraries and sequence TCR repertoires. Each donor's leukapheresis produced roughly between roughly 0.85 and 10 billion PBMCs. Results and caveats for the whole study, not just this receptor: Because the study included a small number of donors, the genetic and exposure-history diversity represented was limited. Pairwise subsampling led to the expectation that sequencing depth would affect the degree of clonotype sharing among donors. Estimated clonotype richness was generally larger for naive than for memory subsets. When several donors were compared, the shared fraction of clonotypes was about 5.5% for naive CD4, roughly 3.4% for naive CD8, about 2.4% for memory CD4, and 0.35% to 0.4% for memory CD8. Compared with non-shared clonotypes, the clonotypes found in all four sorted-subset donors had higher generation probabilities. Sampling was restricted to blood, and TCR repertoires in tissue are likely to differ from TCR repertoires in blood. Rarefaction of sorted-subset datasets indicated incomplete sequencing despite the large sequencing depth.

The clonotype originates from a man aged 30 to 39 in good health. The sequence is built from TRBV19 and TRBJ2-1, and 14 junction bases match TRBD2. Sequencing was performed on memory CD4+ T cells sorted from blood. The cell subset or site label here, explained by the study, means: CD45RA-negative fraction. The CDR3 amino acid sequence is: CASSTRTSGRRQFF. The nucleotide sequence is given as TGTGCCAGTAGTACCCGGACTAGCGGGAGGAGGCAGTTCTTC.